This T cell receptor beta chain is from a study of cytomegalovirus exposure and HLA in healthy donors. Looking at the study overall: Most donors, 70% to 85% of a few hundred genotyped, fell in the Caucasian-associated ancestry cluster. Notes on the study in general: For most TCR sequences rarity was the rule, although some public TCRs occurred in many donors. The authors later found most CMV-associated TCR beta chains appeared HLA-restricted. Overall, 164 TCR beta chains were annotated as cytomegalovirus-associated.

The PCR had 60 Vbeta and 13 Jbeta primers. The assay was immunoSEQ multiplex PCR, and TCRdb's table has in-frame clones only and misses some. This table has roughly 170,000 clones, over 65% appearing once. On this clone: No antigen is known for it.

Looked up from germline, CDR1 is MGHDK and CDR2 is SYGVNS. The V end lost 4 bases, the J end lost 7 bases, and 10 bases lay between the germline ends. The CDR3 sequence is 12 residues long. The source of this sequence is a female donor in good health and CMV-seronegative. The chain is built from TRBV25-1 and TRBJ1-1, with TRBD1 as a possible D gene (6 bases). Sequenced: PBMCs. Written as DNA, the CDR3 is TGTGCCAGCAGTGGTCGGACAGTTGAAGCTTTCTTT. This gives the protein CASSGRTVEAFF.